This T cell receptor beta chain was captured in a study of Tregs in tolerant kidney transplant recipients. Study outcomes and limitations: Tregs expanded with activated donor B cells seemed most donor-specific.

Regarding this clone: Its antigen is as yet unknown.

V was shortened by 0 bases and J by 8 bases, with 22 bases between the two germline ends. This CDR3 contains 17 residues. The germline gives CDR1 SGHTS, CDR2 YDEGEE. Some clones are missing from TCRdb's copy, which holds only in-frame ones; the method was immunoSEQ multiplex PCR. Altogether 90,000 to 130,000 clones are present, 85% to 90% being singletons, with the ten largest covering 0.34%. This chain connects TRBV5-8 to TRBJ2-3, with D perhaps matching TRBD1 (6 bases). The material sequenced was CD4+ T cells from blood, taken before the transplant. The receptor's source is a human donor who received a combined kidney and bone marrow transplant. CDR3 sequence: CASSLAGTFGQGGTQYF. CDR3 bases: TGTGCCAGCAGCTTGGCCGGGACATTCGGCCAAGGGGGTACGCAGTATTTT.